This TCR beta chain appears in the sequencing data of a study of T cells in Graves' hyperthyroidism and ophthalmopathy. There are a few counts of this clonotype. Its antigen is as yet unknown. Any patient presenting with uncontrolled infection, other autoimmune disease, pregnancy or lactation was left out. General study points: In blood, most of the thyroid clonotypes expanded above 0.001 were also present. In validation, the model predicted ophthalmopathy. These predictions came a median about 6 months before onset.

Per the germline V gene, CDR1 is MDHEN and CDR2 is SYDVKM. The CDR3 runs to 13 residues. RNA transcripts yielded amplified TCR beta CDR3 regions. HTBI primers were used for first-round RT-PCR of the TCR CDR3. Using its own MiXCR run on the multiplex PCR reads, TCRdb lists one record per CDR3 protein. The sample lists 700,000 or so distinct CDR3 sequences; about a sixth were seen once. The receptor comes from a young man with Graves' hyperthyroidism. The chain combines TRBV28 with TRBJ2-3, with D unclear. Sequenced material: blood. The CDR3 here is CAAADTSTDTQYF. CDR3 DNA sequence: TGTGCTGCGGCGGATACTAGCACAGATACGCAGTATTTT.